Here is one T cell receptor (beta chain) with its context. What it binds is not known. Germline CDR1 and CDR2: MGHRA and YSYEKL. The CDR3 spans 15 residues. This specimen comes from a study of cytomegalovirus exposure and HLA in healthy donors. Study at large: The study's early data release held roughly 90 million unique TCRs from HLA-typed donors.

With 60 Vbeta and 13 Jbeta primers, the PCR was carried out. Data came from immunoSEQ multiplex PCR; TCRdb stores just in-frame clones and leaves some out. The profile shows 150,000 to 200,000 clones, 75% of them singletons. Findings and caveats of the study: Most of the TCR beta V segments (in an earlier analysis) were productive either about 87% or about 30% of the time. Investigators reported around 150 TCR beta chains as tied to cytomegalovirus.

The sequence derives from a woman aged 40-49 years in good health and CMV-seropositive. The chain couples TRBV4-1 to TRBJ2-5; 7 bases map to TRBD1. The closer fit of TRBJ2-7 to the DNA end suggests the J call may be wrong. The sample taken for sequencing was PBMCs. CDR3 residues: CASSHGSTGQYEQYF. The CDR3, as DNA: TGCGCCAGCAGCCATGGATCTACGGGACAGTACGAGCAGTACTTC.